What follows is one T cell receptor (beta chain) and its context. The record originates from a study of chemoradiotherapy in HPV16-positive cancers. CDR1 and CDR2 (germline): SEHNR, FQNEAQ (reference sequence). V lost 6 bases to trimming and J lost 6 bases; unmatched junction nucleotides: 7. CDR3 length equals 15 residues. Generated by immunoSEQ multiplex PCR, the TCRdb table keeps only in-frame clones and is missing some. Of fewer than 25,000 clones listed, roughly 90% are singletons. The TCR comes from a human donor with HPV-associated anogenital cancer. V is TRBV7-9 and J is TRBJ1-6; TRBD1 matches at 8 bases. The sample here was blood, taken from a patient who underwent chemoradiotherapy. For the CDR3, the DNA is TGTGCCAGCAGGAAAGGGACAGGAGGTAATTCACCCCTCCACTTT. It codes for CASRKGTGGNSPLHF.